The rows below give T cell receptor beta chains drawn from one sample of a study of blood T cell repertoires in COVID-19. Only in-frame clones appear in the TCRdb table, and some are missing; sequencing was by immunoSEQ multiplex PCR. The repertoire consists of about 130,000 clones, with roughly 87% occurring once and the leading ten covering around 6.3%. Sequenced: peripheral blood. The source of these receptors is a man aged 80 or over with active or convalescent COVID-19. CDR3s include the opening cysteine and the closing phenylalanine or tryptophan. The D gene is left open where the match is weak. Not every row has a clone size; where given, it reads once, few, many or a size class.

>TRBJ1-5|TRBV2|-|TRBD1
TGTGCCAGCAGTGAGCGACAGGGACCTCAGCCCCAGCATTTT
CASSERQGPQPQHF
>TRBJ2-7|TRBV6-2/TRBV6-3|-|-
TGTGCCAGCAGTTCCGCCAGGGTGAGGTTCCACGAGCAGTACTTC
CASSSARVRFHEQYF
>TRBJ1-1|TRBV30|once|TRBD1
TGTGCCTGGAGACAGGGGGGTTACACTGAAGCTTTCTTT
CAWRQGGYTEAFF
>TRBJ1-2|TRBV10-3|-|TRBD1
TGTGCCATCAGTGAGTCCCGGGACAGGGTTAACTATGGCTACACCTTC
CAISESRDRVNYGYTF
>TRBJ1-2|TRBV28|-|-
TGTGCCAGCATCCCGCCGGGAGGGTACGGCTACACCTTC
CASIPPGGYGYTF
>TRBJ1-4|TRBV6-5|-|TRBD1
TGTGCCAGCAGGAGGGGGGGACAGGGGGAAAAACTGTTTTTT
CASRRGGQGEKLFF
>TRBJ1-2|TRBV7-9|-|-
TGTGCCAGCAGCTTAGCGCGGGGGGCTTCAGGTGGCTACACCTTC
CASSLARGASGGYTF
>TRBJ2-3|TRBV18|-|TRBD2
TGTGCCAGCTCACCGACTAGCGGGAGCGGCGATACGCAGTATTTT
CASSPTSGSGDTQYF
>TRBJ2-3|TRBV4-1|once|TRBD2
TGCGCCAGCAGCCAAGGAGGGAGGCGGGGGGGTTTAGATACGCAGTATTTT
CASSQGGRRGGLDTQYF
>TRBJ2-1|TRBV27|few|-
TGTGCCAGCGGCACTGAGCAGTTCTTC
CASGTEQFF
>TRBJ2-1|TRBV29-1|-|TRBD2
TGCAGCGTTAATCCGGGACTAGCGGGACTAAGTGAGCAGTTCTTC
CSVNPGLAGLSEQFF
>TRBJ1-1|TRBV6-5|once|TRBD1
TGTGCCAGCAGCGGACAGGGGGAGAAGAACACTGAAGCTTTCTTT
CASSGQGEKNTEAFF
>TRBJ1-2|TRBV7-8|-|TRBD1
TGTGCCAGCAGCTTAGGGCGGACAGGAATATATGGCTACACCTTC
CASSLGRTGIYGYTF
>TRBJ1-5|TRBV6-5|-|-
TGTGCCAGCAGTTACACCGGGTATGTAAGCAATCAGCCCCAGCATTTT
CASSYTGYVSNQPQHF
>TRBJ2-6|TRBV5-3|-|TRBD1
TGTGCCAGAAGCTTGCGCGGGACAGGGGGCGGTGGGGCCAACGTCCTGACTTTC
CARSLRGTGGGGANVLTF
>TRBJ2-7|TRBV7-2|-|-
TGTGCCAGCAGCTTATTAGTCGTCCCCCCACTCTACTTC
CASSLLVVPPLYF
>TRBJ2-3|TRBV30|-|TRBD2
TGTGCCTGCCTTTTACGTTATCCGGGACTAGCGGGGGTCCTTTCCACAGATACGCAGTATTTT
CACLLRYPGLAGVLSTDTQYF
>TRBJ2-7|TRBV6-2/TRBV6-3|-|TRBD2
TGTGCCAGCAGTTACCGGGTTGCTGGCGGGAGGGCCTGGTACGAGCAGTACTTC
CASSYRVAGGRAWYEQYF
>TRBJ1-6|TRBV6-1|-|TRBD1
TGTGCCAGCAGTGAGGACAGGGCGTCTCCCCTCCACTTT
CASSEDRASPLHF
>TRBJ2-7|TRBV6-2/TRBV6-3|-|TRBD2
TGTGCCAGCAGCGCCTCGGGGGGTGTGCAGTACTTC
CASSASGGVQYF
>TRBJ2-2|TRBV30|-|-
TGTGCCTGGACTCCTTACACCGGGGAGCTGTTTTTT
CAWTPYTGELFF
>TRBJ2-5|TRBV11-2|-|-
TGTGCCAGCAGCTTATCCCCAGGGTGGGAGACCCAGTACTTC
CASSLSPGWETQYF
>TRBJ1-2|TRBV29-1|once|TRBD1
TGCAGCGTTGGGACAGGGGTGTATGGCTACACCTTC
CSVGTGVYGYTF
>TRBJ2-7|TRBV28|once|-
TGTGCCAGCGGGAGACTCTACGAGCAGTACTTC
CASGRLYEQYF
>TRBJ1-1|TRBV10-3|-|-
TGTGCCATCAACGAGCGGGGGGCAGGGATGACTGAAGCTTTCTTT
CAINERGAGMTEAFF
>TRBJ1-3|TRBV5-1|-|-
TGCGCCAGCAGCCTTCAGGGTCGCTCTGGAAACACCATATATTTT
CASSLQGRSGNTIYF
>TRBJ1-2|TRBV5-1|-|TRBD1
TGCGCCAGCAGCTTGGTGGACAGGCCCTATGGCTACACCTTC
CASSLVDRPYGYTF
>TRBJ2-2|TRBV5-4|-|-
TGTGCCAGCAGCTTGGTCGGGACCGGGGAGCTGTTTTTT
CASSLVGTGELFF
>TRBJ1-1|TRBV9|-|TRBD1
TGTGCCAGCAGCGTAGGGGACAGGGGTCTCGACGGCACTGAAGCTTTCTTT
CASSVGDRGLDGTEAFF
>TRBJ2-7|TRBV28|-|TRBD2
TGTGCCAGCAGTCCCTCGGGGTTGCGGGGGGGGGACGAGCAGTACTTC
CASSPSGLRGGDEQYF
>TRBJ1-5|TRBV27|-|-
TGTGCCAGCAGTTTATCCCCAGGGTGGCCCCAGCATTTT
CASSLSPGWPQHF
>TRBJ2-5|TRBV5-5|-|-
TGTGCCTCAGGGGACCAAGAGACCCAGTACTTC
CASGDQETQYF
>TRBJ2-7|TRBV7-2|-|TRBD2
TGTGCCAGCAGCCAACCCGGGACTAGCGGGAGGGTAGCCTACGAGCAGTACTTC
CASSQPGTSGRVAYEQYF
>TRBJ2-7|TRBV5-6|once|-
TGTGCCAGCAGCGAATCGACTAGTTTCTACGAGCAGTACTTC
CASSESTSFYEQYF
>TRBJ1-3|TRBV6-5|-|-
TGTGCCAGCAGGAGCTGGACAGAGGGAAACACCATATATTTT
CASRSWTEGNTIYF
>TRBJ1-1|TRBV7-9|once|TRBD1
TGTGCCAGCAGCTTAGCGTGGACAGGGGCAAACACTGAAGCTTTCTTT
CASSLAWTGANTEAFF
>TRBJ1-6|TRBV7-3|once|-
TGTGCCAGCAGCTCACTATCACCCACTCAGGGGAATTCACCCCTCCACTTT
CASSSLSPTQGNSPLHF
>TRBJ2-2|TRBV18|-|TRBD2
TGTGCCAGCTCATCTCTAGCGGGGAGTTGGACCGGGGAGCTGTTTTTT
CASSSLAGSWTGELFF
>TRBJ2-7|TRBV3-1/TRBV3-2|-|-
TGTGCCAGCAGCCAAGATCTGGGGGCCAAAGGCCACGAGCAGTACTTC
CASSQDLGAKGHEQYF
>TRBJ2-1|TRBV18|-|TRBD2
TGTGCCAGCTCACCACCGACAGGGCGGGAGGGAAATGAGCAGTTCTTC
CASSPPTGREGNEQFF
>TRBJ2-7|TRBV6-1|-|-
TGTGCCAGCAGTGAAGGATACAGGGCCTACGAGCAGTACTTC
CASSEGYRAYEQYF
>TRBJ2-7|TRBV5-1|-|TRBD2
TGCGCCAGCAGCCAAATTCACGGGACTAGCGTCTACGAGCAGTACTTC
CASSQIHGTSVYEQYF
>TRBJ1-2|TRBV25-1|-|-
TGTGCCAGCAGTGAAGGTAGAGGTGTTGTCTATGGCTACACCTTC
CASSEGRGVVYGYTF
>TRBJ1-2|TRBV20-1|-|-
TGCAGTGCTGAGCACTACTATGGCTACACCTTC
CSAEHYYGYTF
>TRBJ1-1|TRBV5-1|-|TRBD1
TGCGCCAGCAGCTCCACAGGGGGGTTAAACACTGAAGCTTTCTTT
CASSSTGGLNTEAFF
>TRBJ1-1|TRBV28|-|TRBD1
TGTGCCAGCAGTTTATCACAAAACAGGGGGCTGTGGAACACTGAAGCTTTCTTT
CASSLSQNRGLWNTEAFF
>TRBJ2-5|TRBV2|-|-
TGTGCCAGCAGTCAGGGCGCTGGAGAGACCCAGTACTTC
CASSQGAGETQYF
>TRBJ2-5|TRBV7-7|-|-
TGTGCCAGCAGCCAGGGGGAGACCCAGTACTTC
CASSQGETQYF
>TRBJ1-3|TRBV24-1|-|-
TGTGCCACCAGTGCCAGGGAAGGAAACACCATATATTTT
CATSAREGNTIYF